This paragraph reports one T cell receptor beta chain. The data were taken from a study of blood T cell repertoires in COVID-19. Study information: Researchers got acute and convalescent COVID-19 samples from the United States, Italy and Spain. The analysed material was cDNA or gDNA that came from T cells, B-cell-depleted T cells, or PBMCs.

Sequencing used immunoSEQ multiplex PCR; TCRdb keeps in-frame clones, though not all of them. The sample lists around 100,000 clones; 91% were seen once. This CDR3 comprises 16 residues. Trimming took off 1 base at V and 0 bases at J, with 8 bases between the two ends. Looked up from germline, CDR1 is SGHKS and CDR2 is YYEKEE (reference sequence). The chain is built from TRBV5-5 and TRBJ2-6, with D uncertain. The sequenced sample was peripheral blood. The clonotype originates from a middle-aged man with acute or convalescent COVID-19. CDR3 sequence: CASSLFGDSGANVLTF. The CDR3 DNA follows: TGTGCCAGCAGCTTGTTCGGAGACTCTGGGGCCAACGTCCTGACTTTC.